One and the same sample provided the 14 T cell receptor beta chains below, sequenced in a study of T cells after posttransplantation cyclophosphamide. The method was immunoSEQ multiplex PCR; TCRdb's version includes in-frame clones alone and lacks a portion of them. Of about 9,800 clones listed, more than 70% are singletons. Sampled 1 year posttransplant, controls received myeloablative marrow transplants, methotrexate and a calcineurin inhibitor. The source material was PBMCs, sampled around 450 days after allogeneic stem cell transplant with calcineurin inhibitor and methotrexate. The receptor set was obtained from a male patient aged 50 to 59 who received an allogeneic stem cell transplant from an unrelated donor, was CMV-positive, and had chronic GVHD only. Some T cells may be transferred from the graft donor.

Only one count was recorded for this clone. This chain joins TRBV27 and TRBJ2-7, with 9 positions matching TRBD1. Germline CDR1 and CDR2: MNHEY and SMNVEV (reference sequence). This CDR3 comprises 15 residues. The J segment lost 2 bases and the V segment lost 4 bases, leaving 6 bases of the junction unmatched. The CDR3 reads CASSSGTGWTYEQYF. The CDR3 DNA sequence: TGTGCCAGCAGTTCCGGGACAGGGTGGACCTACGAGCAGTACTTC.

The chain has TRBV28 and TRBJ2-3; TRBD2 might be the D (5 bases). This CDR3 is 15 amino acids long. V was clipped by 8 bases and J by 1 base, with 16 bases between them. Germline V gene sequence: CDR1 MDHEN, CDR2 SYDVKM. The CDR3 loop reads CASSPGGSGTDTQYF. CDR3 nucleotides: TGTGCCAGCTCCCCCGGTGGGAGCGGCACAGATACGCAGTATTTT.

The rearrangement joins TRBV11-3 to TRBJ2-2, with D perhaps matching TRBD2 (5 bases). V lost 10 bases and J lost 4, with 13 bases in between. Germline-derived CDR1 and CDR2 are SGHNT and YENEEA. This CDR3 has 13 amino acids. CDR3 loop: CATGPAGTGELFF. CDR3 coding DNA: TGTGCCACCGGGCCTGCGGGCACCGGGGAGCTGTTTTTT. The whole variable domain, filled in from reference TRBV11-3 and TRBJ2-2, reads EAGVVQSPRYKIIEKKQPVAFWCNPISGHNTLYWYLQNLGQGPELLIRYENEEAVDDSQLPKDRFSAERLKGVDSTLKIQPAELGDSAVYLCATGPAGTGELFFGEGSRLTVL.

CDR3 in DNA: TGTGCCAGCAAGGCCCGGGCAGGGGGCCTCGGTCAGCCCCAGCATTTT. This sequence encodes CASKARAGGLGQPQHF. The rearrangement links TRBV28 to TRBJ1-5; 8 bases fit TRBD1. V was pared by 7 bases and J by 6 bases, with 14 bases of the junction left unmatched. CDR3 size: 16 residues. Germline lookup yields CDR1 MDHEN and CDR2 SYDVKM.

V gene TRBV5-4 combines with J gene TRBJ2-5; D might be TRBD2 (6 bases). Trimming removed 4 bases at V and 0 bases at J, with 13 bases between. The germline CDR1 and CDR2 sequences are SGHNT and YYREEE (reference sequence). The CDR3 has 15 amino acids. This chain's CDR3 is CASSPGGTYQETQYF. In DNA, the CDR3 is TGTGCCAGCAGCCCGGGCGGGACGTACCAAGAGACCCAGTACTTC.

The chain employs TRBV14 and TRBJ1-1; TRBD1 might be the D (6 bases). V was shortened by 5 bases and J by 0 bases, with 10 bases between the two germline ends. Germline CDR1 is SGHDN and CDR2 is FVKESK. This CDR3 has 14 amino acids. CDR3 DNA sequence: TGTGCCAGCAGCGGACAGCATATGAACACTGAAGCTTTCTTT. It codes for CASSGQHMNTEAFF.

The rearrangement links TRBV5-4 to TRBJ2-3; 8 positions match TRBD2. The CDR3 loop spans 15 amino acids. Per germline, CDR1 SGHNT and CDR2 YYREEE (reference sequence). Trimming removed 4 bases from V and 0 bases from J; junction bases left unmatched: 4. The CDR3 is CASSIGGVSTDTQYF. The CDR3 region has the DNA TGTGCCAGCAGCATCGGGGGGGTTAGCACAGATACGCAGTATTTT.

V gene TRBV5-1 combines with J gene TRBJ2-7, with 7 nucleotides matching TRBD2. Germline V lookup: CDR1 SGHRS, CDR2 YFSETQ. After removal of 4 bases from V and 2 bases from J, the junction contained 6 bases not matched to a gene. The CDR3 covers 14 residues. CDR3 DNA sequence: TGCGCCAGCAGCACCAGGGACTATCCCTACGAGCAGTACTTC. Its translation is CASSTRDYPYEQYF.

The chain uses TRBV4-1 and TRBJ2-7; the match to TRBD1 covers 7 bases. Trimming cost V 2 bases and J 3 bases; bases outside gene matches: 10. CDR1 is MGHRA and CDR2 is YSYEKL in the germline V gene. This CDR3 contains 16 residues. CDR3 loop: CASSQSSRDSYYEQYF. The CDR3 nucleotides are TGCGCCAGCAGCCAATCCTCACGGGACAGCTACTACGAGCAGTACTTC.

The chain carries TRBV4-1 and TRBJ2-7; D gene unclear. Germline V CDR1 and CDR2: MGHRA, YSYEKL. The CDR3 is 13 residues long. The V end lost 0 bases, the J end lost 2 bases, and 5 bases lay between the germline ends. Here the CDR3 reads CASSQESPYEQYF. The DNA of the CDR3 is TGCGCCAGCAGCCAAGAGAGTCCCTACGAGCAGTACTTC.

For the CDR3, the DNA is TGCAGCGTCGGGACAGGTGATTATGGCTACACCTTC. This codes for CSVGTGDYGYTF. The chain recombines TRBV29-1 with TRBJ1-2, with 8 bases that match TRBD1. The CDR3 has 12 residues. Germline trimming cut 6 bases from V and 5 bases from J; bases unmatched to any gene: 5. Germline CDR1 SQVTM, CDR2 ANQGSEA.

CDR3 region: CASSSGQQNEQYF. For the CDR3, the DNA is TGTGCCAGCAGCTCGGGACAGCAGAACGAGCAGTACTTC. The chain combines TRBV11-2 with TRBJ2-7; 7 bases align to TRBD1. CDR3 length: 13 amino acids. V lost 4 bases and J lost 5; bases outside the gene matches: 5. Per the germline V gene, CDR1 is SGHAT and CDR2 is FQNNGV.

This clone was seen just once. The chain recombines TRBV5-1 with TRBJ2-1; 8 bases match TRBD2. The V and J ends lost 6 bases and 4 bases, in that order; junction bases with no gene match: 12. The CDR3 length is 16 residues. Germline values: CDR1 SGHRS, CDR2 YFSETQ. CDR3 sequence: CASTLERGPPYNEQFF. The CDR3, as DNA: TGCGCCAGCACCCTAGAGCGGGGGCCGCCATACAATGAGCAGTTCTTC.

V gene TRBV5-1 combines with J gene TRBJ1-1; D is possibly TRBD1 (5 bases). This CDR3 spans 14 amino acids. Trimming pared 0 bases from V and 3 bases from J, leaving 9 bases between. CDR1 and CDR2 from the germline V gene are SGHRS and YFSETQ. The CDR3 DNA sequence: TGCGCCAGCAGCTTGGCCAGGGTGGACACTGAAGCTTTCTTT. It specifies CASSLARVDTEAFF.